Sequencing of this T cell receptor (beta chain) was carried out in a study of CD8 T cells in ankylosing spondylitis. Preparation of TCR beta libraries was done by quantitative 5'-RACE with molecular barcodes. TCRdb processed the 5' RACE reads anew with MiXCR; each CDR3 protein has one entry. The repertoire holds about 66,000 distinct CDR3 sequences, with about 6.2% as singletons. Study outcomes and limitations: Enrichment of disease-linked clones was reportedly significant in matched ankylosing spondylitis synovial fluid.

The table lists this clonotype with many counts. What it binds is unknown. Material for sequencing was synovial fluid, either unsorted or a sorted T cell fraction (not recorded which). The clonotype originates from a male donor with ankylosing spondylitis.

CDR3 loop: CASSGGTGLNSPLHF. CDR3 DNA: TGTGCCAGCAGCGGGGGGACAGGGCTCAATTCACCCCTCCACTTT. This chain uses TRBV9 with TRBJ1-6; 9 bases agree with TRBD1. The CDR3 loop spans 15 amino acids. J gave up 7 bases and V 3 bases, and 5 bases lay outside the gene matches. CDR1 is SGDLS and CDR2 is YYNGEE in the germline V gene.